The 27 T cell receptor beta chains below all came from one sample that was sequenced in a study of CD8+CD57+ T cells in acquired aplastic anemia. All patients picked for sequencing had shown, by flow cytometry, an expansion of CD8+CD57+ cells. Researchers used genomic DNA as the template to profile TCR beta VDJ and CDR3. TCRdb reanalysed the reads using MiXCR and keeps one entry per CDR3 protein. The data contain about 160,000 distinct CDR3 sequences, 48% of them seen just once; the ten biggest clones take up 25% to 35%. Sequencing was performed on sorted CD4+, CD8+, or CD8+CD57+ T cells (not recorded which) from PBMCs. The receptors here all came from a human donor with aplastic anemia.

Concerning this clonotype itself: Lacking the conserved final phenylalanine or tryptophan, this CDR3 likely reflects a read error. The V and J genes are TRBV25-1 and TRBJ1-1; perhaps TRBD1 as D (5 bases). CDR1 MGHDK and CDR2 SYGVNS come from the germline V gene. CDR3 size: 14 residues. The CDR3 here is CTSSDWDRPTEAFS. DNA for the CDR3: TGTACCAGCAGTGATTGGGACCGACCCACTGAAGCTTTCTCT.

This clonotype was seen ten or more times. The chain has TRBV5-5 and TRBJ1-1; 9 positions agree with TRBD1. The CDR3 contains 18 residues. Germline V gives CDR1 SGHKS, CDR2 YYEKEE (reference sequence). V lost 2 bases to trimming and J lost 5 bases; unmatched junction nucleotides: 16. The CDR3 DNA follows: TGTGCCAGCAGCTTTTACTTTACTACAGGGGGCAGTGCTACTGAAGCTTTCTTT. Its translation is CASSFYFTTGGSATEAFF.

To note about this clonotype: This sequence may be a read error, since a much larger clone differs from it by one base. The conserved final phenylalanine or tryptophan is absent from the CDR3, which likely points to a read error. The chain recombines TRBV11-1 with TRBJ2-1; 7 bases match TRBD2. This CDR3 has 15 residues. Germline V lookup: CDR1 SGHAT, CDR2 FQDESV (reference sequence). The ends lost 4 bases at V and 8 bases at J; junction bases unmatched: 11. The CDR3 sequence: CASSSWEGLGDEQFS. The CDR3 nucleotides read TGTGCCAGCAGCTCTTGGGAGGGCCTGGGCGATGAGCAGTTCTCC.

The table lists this clonotype with many counts. This rearrangement joins TRBV19 to TRBJ1-2; 9 bases align to TRBD1. This CDR3 region has 14 residues. V lost 6 bases, J lost 1 base, and 3 bases stayed unmatched. Germline V lookup: CDR1 LNHDA, CDR2 SQIVND (reference sequence). The CDR3 bases are TGTGCCAGTAGGACAGGGGGTGTTAACTATGGCTACACCTTC. It translates to CASRTGGVNYGYTF.

The chain employs TRBV20-1 and TRBJ2-7, with D hard to call. Germline lookup yields CDR1 DFQATT and CDR2 SNEGSKA (reference sequence). The V end lost 2 bases, the J end lost 3 bases, and 17 bases lay between the germline ends. This CDR3 contains 15 residues. The CDR3 is CSARSSPLLGYEQYF. CDR3 nucleotides: TGCAGTGCTAGATCGTCGCCCCTGTTAGGCTACGAGCAGTACTTC.

CDR3 nucleotides: TGCAGTGCTAGATCCGGGACATACTCCTACAATGAGCAGTTCTTC. Translated, it gives CSARSGTYSYNEQFF. The chain recombines TRBV20-1 with TRBJ2-1; the D gene is possibly TRBD1 (6 bases). Trimming shortened V by 2 bases and J by 0 bases, and 11 bases separated the two germline ends. Looked up from germline, CDR1 is DFQATT and CDR2 is SNEGSKA (reference sequence). The CDR3 is 15 amino acids.

This clonotype showed up many times. The rearrangement uses TRBV5-6 and TRBJ2-3; possibly TRBD2 for D (6 bases). Between the trimmed V and J ends, which lost 4 bases and 5 bases, there was a span of 8 bases. Germline assignment: CDR1 SGHDT and CDR2 YYEEEE. The CDR3 has 12 residues. The CDR3 bases are TGTGCCAGCAGCCCGGAGGGAGATACGCAGTATTTT. Its protein is CASSPEGDTQYF.

The V gene is TRBV24-1, the J gene TRBJ2-7; tentative D call: TRBD1 (5 bases). The V gene lost 10 bases and the J gene lost 2 bases, with 11 bases spanning the gap. The CDR3 is made up of 12 amino acids. Germline CDR1 reads KGHDR; CDR2 reads SFDVKD. CDR3 amino acids: CATADRPYEQYF. The DNA of the CDR3 is TGTGCCACTGCTGACAGACCCTACGAGCAGTACTTC.

This clonotype was seen many times. This chain links TRBV4-3 with TRBJ2-1, with no clear D. The germline V gene has CDR1 LGHNA and CDR2 YSLEER. This CDR3 comprises 15 residues. With 2 bases removed from V and 5 bases from J, the gap between germline ends came to 13 bases. CDR3: CASSQYVEPHNEQFF. The CDR3 region has the DNA TGCGCCAGCAGCCAATACGTGGAGCCCCACAATGAGCAGTTCTTC.

Only a few counts were recorded for this clonotype. The rearrangement joins TRBV10-2 to TRBJ2-2, with D possibly TRBD1 on 5 matching bases. Looked up from germline, CDR1 is WSHSY and CDR2 is SAAADI. The CDR3 is made up of 14 amino acids. The CDR3, as DNA: TGCGCGAGTAAGGGGCAGAGGAACACCGGGGAGCTGTTTTTT. Translating it yields CASKGQRNTGELFF.

As concerns this clonotype: One end of the junction fails to match germline, which may point to a read error. V usage is TRBV7-7 and J usage is TRBJ1-1; D remains ambiguous. CDR1 is SSHAT, CDR2 FNYEAQ, per germline (reference sequence). This CDR3 has 13 amino acids. CDR3 DNA: TGTGCTAGCAGCCTAACCCTGAACACTGAAGCTTTCTTT. Amino acids: CASSLTLNTEAFF.

This chain links TRBV7-6 with TRBJ2-7; 7 nucleotides line up with TRBD1. The CDR3 has 13 amino acids. J was trimmed by 5 bases and V by 5 bases; bases with no gene match: 6. Germline CDR1 is SGHVS and CDR2 is FNYEAQ. CDR3 residues: CASSKTGTDEQYF. CDR3 nucleotides: TGTGCCAGCAGCAAGACCGGGACAGACGAGCAGTACTTC. Full variable domain (missing parts from reference TRBV7-6 and TRBJ2-7): GAGVSQSPRYKVTKRGQDVALRCDPISGHVSLYWYRQALGQGPEFLTYFNYEAQQDKSGLPNDRFSAERPEGSISTLTIQRTEQRDSAMYRCASSKTGTDEQYFGPGTRLTVT.

This clonotype was detected many times. This chain joins TRBV24-1 and TRBJ2-5; 7 bases are shared with TRBD1. This CDR3 contains 15 residues. Germline CDR1 reads KGHDR; CDR2 reads SFDVKD. J was trimmed by 3 bases and V by 3 bases; bases with no gene match: 6. CDR3 amino acids: CATSDPLTGKETQYF. The CDR3 nucleotides are TGTGCCACCAGTGATCCCCTGACAGGGAAAGAGACCCAGTACTTC.

There are a few counts of this clonotype. The chain carries TRBV9 and TRBJ2-1; 12 positions agree with TRBD2. The germline gives CDR1 SGDLS, CDR2 YYNGEE. J was trimmed by 6 bases and V by 3 bases; bases with no gene match: 4. This CDR3 spans 15 amino acids. CDR3 loop: CASSAGLAGFNEQFF. The CDR3 DNA reads as TGTGCCAGCAGCGCCGGACTAGCGGGGTTCAATGAGCAGTTCTTC.

In its sample, this clonotype was seen many times. J is TRBJ1-1 and V is TRBV7-9; D unresolved. V lost 2 bases and J lost 1, with 8 bases in between. CDR3 size: 14 residues. Germline V gene lookup returns CDR1 SEHNR and CDR2 FQNEAQ (reference sequence). The CDR3 DNA follows: TGTGCCAGCAGCTTACCAGGACGGAACACTGAAGCTTTCTTT. Amino acids: CASSLPGRNTEAFF.

CDR3 region: CASSDTGGRTEAFF. In nucleotides, the CDR3 is TGTGCCAGTAGTGATACAGGGGGCAGGACTGAAGCTTTCTTT. The genes are TRBV19 and TRBJ1-1; 9 bases align to TRBD1. From germline, CDR1 is LNHDA and CDR2 SQIVND (reference sequence). The CDR3 runs 14 residues. The V segment lost 5 bases and the J segment 5 bases; nucleotides outside the gene matches: 6.

This clonotype came up many times. The junction and the germline gene differ at one end; a read error may be behind it. This chain joins TRBV7-7 and TRBJ2-7; D gene ambiguous. The CDR3 runs to 13 residues. CDR1 and CDR2 from the germline V gene are SSHAT and FNYEAQ (reference sequence). CDR3 coding DNA: TGTGCTAGCAGCCCTCCCGGATCGTACGAGCAGTACTTC. Its protein product is CASSPPGSYEQYF.

CDR3 residues: CASATGYEQYF. The DNA for the CDR3 is TGTGCCAGCGCCACAGGTTACGAGCAGTACTTC. The V call is TRBV6-1, the J call TRBJ2-7; D possibly corresponds to TRBD1 (5 bases). CDR1 and CDR2 from the germline V gene are MNHNS and SASEGT. V shed 8 bases and J shed 4 bases, with 9 bases lying between them. The CDR3 contains 11 residues.

The chain links TRBV5-1 to TRBJ2-5; D call uncertain. The CDR3 loop spans 13 amino acids. Germline V gives CDR1 SGHRS, CDR2 YFSETQ. V lost 5 bases, J lost 3 bases, and 11 bases lay in between. CDR3 protein: CASRPLEKETQYF. In nucleotides, the CDR3 is TGCGCCAGCAGACCACTCGAAAAAGAGACCCAGTACTTC. Full variable domain (rest looked up from reference TRBV5-1 and TRBJ2-5): KAGVTQTPRYLIKTRGQQVTLSCSPISGHRSVSWYQQTPGQGLQFLFEYFSETQRNKGNFPGRFSGRQFSNSRSEMNVSTLELGDSALYLCASRPLEKETQYFGPGTRLLVL.

CDR3 DNA sequence: TGTGCCAGCAGGCCCCCTACAGTGACCAATTCACCCCTCCACTTT. Translated, it gives CASRPPTVTNSPLHF. The chain is built from TRBV2 and TRBJ1-6; D gene unclear. Germline CDR1 is SNHLY and CDR2 is FYNNEI. V lost 6 bases and J 7 bases, leaving 16 bases between the germline ends. This CDR3 is 15 amino acids long.

The chain has TRBV9 and TRBJ2-3; 8 nucleotides match TRBD2. V lost 5 bases, J lost 0 bases, and 5 bases stayed unmatched. There are 15 residues in the CDR3. CDR1 and CDR2 from the germline V gene are SGDLS and YYNGEE. CDR3 sequence: CASRPGGASTDTQYF. The CDR3 region has the DNA TGTGCCAGCAGGCCCGGGGGGGCGAGCACAGATACGCAGTATTTT.

The chain joins TRBV11-3 to TRBJ2-1, with 10 bases aligning to TRBD2. This CDR3 is built from 14 residues. Germline trimming cut 4 bases from V and 5 bases from J; bases unmatched to any gene: 2. The germline V gene has CDR1 SGHNT and CDR2 YENEEA. In DNA, the CDR3 is TGTGCCAGCAGCTCAGGACTAGCGGACAATGAGCAGTTCTTC. This sequence encodes CASSSGLADNEQFF.

The chain employs TRBV2 and TRBJ2-2; 10 nucleotides align to TRBD2. V gave up 7 bases and J gave up 9 bases; unmatched junction bases: 5. Germline V lookup: CDR1 SNHLY, CDR2 FYNNEI. The CDR3 extends over 13 amino acids. The DNA of the CDR3 is TGTGCCAGCAACAAGGGACTAGCGCGGGAGCTGTTTTTT. Its protein product is CASNKGLARELFF.

The table lists this clonotype with many counts. This sequence joins TRBV2 and TRBJ2-5; TRBD1 matches 8 bases. Germline CDR1 reads SNHLY; CDR2 reads FYNNEI. The CDR3 covers 14 residues. J gave up 2 bases and V 6 bases, and 5 bases lay outside the gene matches. The CDR3 coding sequence is TGTGCCAGCAGATCAAGGACAGGGCAAGAGACCCAGTACTTC. Its translation: CASRSRTGQETQYF.

The chain recombines TRBV19 with TRBJ1-1; no clear D gene. Trimming stripped 7 bases from V and 4 bases from J, with 16 bases between. Germline values: CDR1 LNHDA, CDR2 SQIVND (reference sequence). This CDR3 contains 14 residues. In DNA, the CDR3 is TGTGCCAGTACTGATTTACTGCGTAGCACTGAAGCTTTCTTT. Protein sequence: CASTDLLRSTEAFF.

Ten or more counts support this clonotype. The CDR3, as DNA: TGTGCCAGCACCGGGGGTGGGGTGGGGAAGCGCTACACCTTC. Its protein is CASTGGGVGKRYTF. The chain has TRBV25-1 and TRBJ1-2; a weak D match, TRBD1 (5 bases). From germline, CDR1 is MGHDK and CDR2 SYGVNS. This CDR3 has 14 amino acids. Trimming stripped 7 bases from V and 9 bases from J, with 21 bases between.

This clonotype was picked up many times. The chain links TRBV4-1 to TRBJ2-2, with D tentatively TRBD2 (5 bases). Germline assignment: CDR1 MGHRA and CDR2 YSYEKL. The V end lost 4 bases, the J end lost 4 bases, and 16 bases lay between the germline ends. The CDR3 contains 16 residues. CDR3 region: CASSPQTTGRTGELFF. CDR3 sequence (DNA): TGCGCCAGCAGCCCGCAGACTACCGGCCGCACCGGGGAGCTGTTTTTT.